The entry below gives a single T cell receptor beta chain sequence along with its context. What antigen it recognizes has not been identified. Qualities for individual bases were not recorded, and no much larger clone is one base off. What the time point label conveys for this sample: baseline before first vaccination. Vaccinee samples came from UK trials COV001 and COV002, including a single-blind randomized controlled phase 2/3 trial of AZD1222 (ChAdOx1 nCoV-19) in healthy adults. Trial participant PBMC samples were collected at day 0 and day 28 after the second dose for TCRbeta chain sequencing. These data come from a study of T cell responses to AZD1222 COVID-19 vaccine (dated by TCRdb to the early 2020s). Background for the entire study: AZD1222 recipients given second doses at about 4 weeks or at about 12 weeks were pooled, since spike-specific TCR depth and breadth were not found to differ between the two schedules. Trial participants were enrolled by age into subgroups of 18-55, 56-69 and 70-plus years, and around 150, 28 and 57 TCR-sequenced participants, respectively, were included in these subgroups. TCR sequencing covered 233 trial participants: nearly 210 given two doses of AZD1222 and about 26 given two doses of MenACWY control vaccine. Overall results and qualifications from the work: Conclusions about previously exposed vaccinees were limited because only a handful of AZD1222 recipients were SARS-CoV-2 seropositive at baseline. Epitopes outside the regions mutated in the B.1.351 and B.1.1.7 variants were reportedly recognized by nearly half of the unique spike-specific TCRs. After two AZD1222 doses, spike-specific TCR breadth and depth were significantly higher than at day 0 and than in MenACWY recipients. The vaccine-associated CD4 TCRs covered the entire spike protein, and the dominant responses fell in regions 160-218 and 743-854. In the small 56-69-year group, the increase in depth fell short of significance, most likely because of low power. Participants were mostly white British and included more females than males, and it was suggested by the authors that clonal diversity may have been underestimated. Because no day 14 peak-response samples were available, the repertoires could be characterized only after the peak T cell response.

The CDR3 regions of human TCRbeta chains were subjected to immunosequencing. Concerning the study's data processing: TCRs in the repertoires were matched against a reference library of SARS-CoV-2-specific TCRs that had been generated with the MIRA antigen-specificity platform. Breadth meant the fraction of unique TCRs that were SARS-CoV-2-associated, whereas depth meant the fraction of total T cells that were SARS-CoV-2-associated. Each spike-specific TCR was assigned to its reactive spike region and to a CD4 or CD8 class using the MIRA data. Log10-transformed breadth and depth values were compared by one-way ANOVA with Sidak's multiple comparisons tests. TCRdb retrieved this table from immuneACCESS and kept in-frame rearrangements only. Not all clones are present; in checked studies, unresolved V genes account for under half, and no reason is known for the remainder. V and J calls and clone size are as listed in that table; D and trimming were resolved from the DNA. The sample contains roughly 150,000 clones, 80% to 90% of them found a single time. The top ten constitute less than 9.5% of the sample.

This clonotype originated in an adult in good health. The sample in question was peripheral blood, obtained on day 0 of AZD1222 vaccination.

The base sequence is TGTGCCAGCAGCCAAAGGGGGGGGCGTCACACTGAAGCTTTCTTT. The resulting protein is CASSQRGGRHTEAFF. Rearrangement joined TRBV7-2 to TRBJ1-1, with TRBD1 as a weak D call on 6 bases. The germline V gene encodes CDR1 SGHTA and CDR2 FQGNSA. Trimming costs V 5 bases and J 3 bases, and their ends lie 16 bases apart. The CDR3 contains 15 residues, cysteine and phenylalanine counted. The retained sequence is limited to the CDR3, 45 bases, with the frame set at the first base.